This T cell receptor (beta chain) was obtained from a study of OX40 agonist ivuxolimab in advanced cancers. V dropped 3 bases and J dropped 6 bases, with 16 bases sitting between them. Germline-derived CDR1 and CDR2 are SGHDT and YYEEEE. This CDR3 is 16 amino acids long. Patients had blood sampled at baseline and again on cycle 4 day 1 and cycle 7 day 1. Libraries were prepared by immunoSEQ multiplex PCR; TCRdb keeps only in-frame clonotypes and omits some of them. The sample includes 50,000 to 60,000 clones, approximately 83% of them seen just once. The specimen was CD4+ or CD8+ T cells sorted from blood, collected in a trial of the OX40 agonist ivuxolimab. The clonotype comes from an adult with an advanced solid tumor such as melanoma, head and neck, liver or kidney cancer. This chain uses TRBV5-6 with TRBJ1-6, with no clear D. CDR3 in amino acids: CASSSQGRRINSPLHF. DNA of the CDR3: TGTGCCAGCAGCTCGCAAGGACGGAGGATTAATTCACCCCTCCACTTT.